This TCR beta chain was profiled in a study of spatial heterogeneity in lung cancer. Study overall: Sequenced follow-up PBMC samples came a median of about 23 months after resection, where available.

A unique molecular identifier was carried by every single TCR cDNA molecule. TCRdb passed the 5' RACE reads through MiXCR, listing each CDR3 protein once. The profile covers 110,000 or so distinct CDR3 sequences, with approximately 10% appearing a single time and approximately 24% taken by the ten largest. Time point described: blood at routine non-recurrence follow-up after resection. Material for sequencing was whole RNA from tumor, nontumor lung or frozen PBMC, left unsorted. This specimen was PBMCs, taken at follow-up. The TCR was taken from a female donor with early-stage non-small cell lung cancer.

CDR3 in amino acids: CASSLRMVWTGLSADTQYF. The CDR3 nucleotides read TGTGCCAGCAGCTTACGTATGGTATGGACTGGCCTTAGCGCAGATACGCAGTATTTT. The chain is built from TRBV7-8 and TRBJ2-3; possibly TRBD2 for D (5 bases). The V end lost 2 bases, the J end lost 4 bases, and 25 bases lay between the germline ends. The CDR3 loop spans 19 amino acids. Germline lookup yields CDR1 SGHVS and CDR2 FQNEAQ.